The 28 T cell receptor beta chains reported below all come from one sample, sequenced in a study of shared clonotypes between healthy human individuals. Generated by immunoSEQ multiplex PCR, the TCRdb table keeps only in-frame clones and is missing some. Among roughly 760,000 clones listed, around 74% were seen once. Material for sequencing was memory CD4+ T cells sorted from blood. Subset specified: CD45RA-negative fraction. All receptors derive from a woman aged 25 to 39 in good health.

This rearrangement joins TRBV6-5 to TRBJ2-7; 7 bases match TRBD1. V dropped 0 bases and J dropped 5; count of bases not matched to a gene: 4. This CDR3 is built from 14 residues. Germline CDR1 is MNHEY and CDR2 is SVGAGI. CDR3 nucleotide sequence: TGTGCCAGCAGTTACTCAGGGGGCGACGACGAGCAGTACTTC. This gives the protein CASSYSGGDDEQYF.

About this clone itself: At the DNA level, this CDR3 is encoded by other sequences in the same sample as well. The V gene is TRBV11-2, the J gene TRBJ2-3; D not resolved. This CDR3 spans 15 amino acids. V gave up 1 base and J gave up 0 bases, with 8 bases separating them. The germline V gene encodes CDR1 SGHAT and CDR2 FQNNGV. The CDR3: CASSLVPLSTDTQYF. The DNA for the CDR3 is TGTGCCAGCAGCTTAGTCCCCCTGAGCACAGATACGCAGTATTTT.

This clone was observed a single time. This sample includes further DNA sequences coding for the same CDR3. The chain is built from TRBV4-2 and TRBJ2-1; weak D call: TRBD2 (5 bases). This CDR3 region has 14 residues. Germline CDR1 is LGHNA and CDR2 is YNFKEQ. Between the trimmed V and J ends, which lost 3 bases and 4 bases, there was a span of 10 bases. CDR3 loop: CASSQSGPYNEQFF. DNA for the CDR3: TGTGCCAGCAGCCAGAGCGGACCATACAATGAGCAGTTCTTC.

The chain couples TRBV5-8 to TRBJ2-5; TRBD1 is a possible D gene (7 bases). V was trimmed by 3 bases and J by 4 bases, leaving 10 bases between them. Germline CDR1 SGHTS, CDR2 YDEGEE. This CDR3 has 13 amino acids. CDR3 sequence reads: CASSWRGRETQYF. The CDR3 DNA sequence: TGTGCCAGCAGCTGGAGGGGGCGAGAGACCCAGTACTTC. The complete variable domain, with remaining parts taken from reference TRBV5-8 and TRBJ2-5, reads EAGVTQSPTHLIKTRGQQATLRCSPISGHTSVYWYQQALGLGLQFLLWYDEGEERNRGNFPPRFSGRQFPNYSSELNVNALELEDSALYLCASSWRGRETQYFGPGTRLLVL.

The rearrangement links TRBV18 to TRBJ2-7; 10 bases fit TRBD1. Germline values: CDR1 KGHSH, CDR2 LQKENI. The CDR3 consists of 15 residues. The V segment lost 1 base and the J segment 5 bases; nucleotides outside the gene matches: 5. The CDR3 coding sequence is TGTGCCAGCTCACCACTATCCGGGACAGGGGACGAGCAGTACTTC. It is translated as CASSPLSGTGDEQYF.

This rearrangement joins TRBV28 to TRBJ1-2; 7 bases are a match to TRBD1. The V segment lost 9 bases and the J segment 6 bases; nucleotides outside the gene matches: 10. Germline values: CDR1 MDHEN, CDR2 SYDVKM. The CDR3 contains 13 residues. CDR3: CASNGQEINGYTF. The CDR3 DNA sequence: TGTGCCAGTAATGGACAGGAGATTAATGGCTACACCTTC.

This clone was detected once. This rearrangement joins TRBV5-4 to TRBJ1-1; a possible D gene is TRBD1 (6 bases). In germline, CDR1 is SGHNT, CDR2 YYREEE (reference sequence). CDR3 length: 15 residues. The V and J ends lost 2 bases and 6 bases respectively, with 17 bases between them. CDR3 coding DNA: TGTGCCAGCAGCTTAGAGGGAGACAGGAAGGCTGAAGCTTTCTTT. Translating it yields CASSLEGDRKAEAFF.

In DNA form, the CDR3 reads TGTGCCAGCAGACCCCGGGACAGAATTTACGAGCAGTACTTC. Translation gives CASRPRDRIYEQYF. The chain joins TRBV28 to TRBJ2-7; TRBD1 aligns across 7 bases. V gave up 6 bases and J gave up 4 bases; unmatched junction bases: 9. CDR3 length: 14 residues. The germline V gene encodes CDR1 MDHEN and CDR2 SYDVKM. The entire variable domain, with the rest obtained from reference TRBV28 and TRBJ2-7, is as follows: DVKVTQSSRYLVKRTGEKVFLECVQDMDHENMFWYRQDPGLGLRLIYFSYDVKMKEKGDIPEGYSVSREKKERFSLILESASTNQTSMYLCASRPRDRIYEQYFGPGTRLTVT.

This chain joins TRBV30 and TRBJ1-5; D ambiguous. The V end lost 0 bases, the J end lost 0 bases, and 9 bases lay between the germline ends. The CDR3 has 15 amino acids. Germline V CDR1 and CDR2: GTSNPN, SVGIG (reference sequence). CDR3 nucleotide sequence: TGTGCCTGGAGTGTAAGTGCGGGTAGCAATCAGCCCCAGCATTTT. This gives the protein CAWSVSAGSNQPQHF.

The V call is TRBV29-1, the J call TRBJ1-3, with 7 bases lining up with TRBD1. Trimming took 4 bases from V and 4 from J; bases not matched to a gene: 4. Germline-derived CDR1 and CDR2 are SQVTM and ANQGSEA. CDR3 length: 13 residues. CDR3 coding DNA: TGCAGCGTTGGACAGGGTTCCGGAAACACCATATATTTT. Its translation: CSVGQGSGNTIYF.

J is TRBJ1-6 and V is TRBV7-9; D is unresolved. V was pared by 5 bases and J by 8 bases, with 10 bases between. The CDR3 loop spans 13 amino acids. Germline lookup yields CDR1 SEHNR and CDR2 FQNEAQ (reference sequence). This CDR3 is CASSANSDSPLHF. In DNA, the CDR3 is TGTGCCAGCAGCGCCAACAGTGATTCACCCCTCCACTTT.

In the case of this clone: A junction boundary mismatches the germline segment, possibly from a read error. The chain uses TRBV5-8 and TRBJ1-5, with a tentative D call TRBD1 (5 bases). This CDR3 spans 14 amino acids. Germline V gene sequence: CDR1 SGHTS, CDR2 YDEGEE. Here the CDR3 DNA reads TGTGCCAGCACCTTGGGGGGTGGCAATCAGCCCCAGCATTTT. Its protein product is CASTLGGGNQPQHF.

CDR3: CASSRAGGGVGTGELFF. CDR3 DNA: TGTGCCAGCAGCCGAGCTGGGGGCGGCGTGGGCACCGGGGAGCTGTTTTTT. This chain links TRBV11-1 with TRBJ2-2; maybe TRBD1 (6 bases). Germline V gene lookup returns CDR1 SGHAT and CDR2 FQDESV (reference sequence). This CDR3 is built from 17 residues. Trimming pared 5 bases from V and 4 bases from J, leaving 20 bases between. The variable domain in full, with the rest retrieved from reference TRBV11-1 and TRBJ2-2, is EAEVAQSPRYKITEKSQAVAFWCDPISGHATLYWYRQILGQGPELLVQFQDESVVDDSQLPKDRFSAERLKGVDSTLKIQPAELGDSAMYLCASSRAGGGVGTGELFFGEGSRLTVL.

This clone showed up just a few times. The V gene is TRBV5-4, the J gene TRBJ2-1; 10 positions match TRBD2. This CDR3 has 14 amino acids. J lost 10 bases, V lost 3 bases, and 7 bases had no gene match. Germline-derived CDR1 and CDR2 are SGHNT and YYREEE (reference sequence). The CDR3 sequence is CASSSPSGSEEQFF. In DNA, the CDR3 is TGTGCCAGCAGCTCCCCTAGCGGGAGTGAGGAGCAGTTCTTC.

The chain uses TRBV11-2 and TRBJ2-3; 8 bases line up with TRBD2. V lost 0 bases, J lost 2 bases, and 10 bases stayed unmatched. CDR3 length: 18 residues. Germline CDR1 reads SGHAT; CDR2 reads FQNNGV. The CDR3 DNA reads as TGTGCCAGCAGCTTAGATCATGGGTTAGCGGGGACCACAGATACGCAGTATTTT. Amino acids: CASSLDHGLAGTTDTQYF. Filled out from reference TRBV11-2 and TRBJ2-3, the complete variable domain reads EAGVAQSPRYKIIEKRQSVAFWCNPISGHATLYWYQQILGQGPKLLIQFQNNGVVDDSQLPKDRFSAERLKGVDSTLKIQPAKLEDSAVYLCASSLDHGLAGTTDTQYFGPGTRLTVL.

The rearrangement joins TRBV4-1 to TRBJ2-5, with 7 bases lining up with TRBD1. Unmatched junction bases numbered 13, after V lost 4 bases and J lost 5 bases. The CDR3 sequence is 16 residues long. Looked up from germline, CDR1 is MGHRA and CDR2 is YSYEKL. The CDR3 region has the DNA TGCGCCAGCAGCCCGACCGGGACAGCAAAAGGGGAGACCCAGTACTTC. It is translated as CASSPTGTAKGETQYF.

This chain links TRBV7-2 with TRBJ2-7, with 7 bases aligning to TRBD2. Germline CDR1 SGHTA, CDR2 FQGNSA. The CDR3 runs 14 residues. The trim removed 5 bases at V and 3 bases at J, leaving 7 bases unmatched. The CDR3, as DNA: TGTGCCAGCAGCCGGGGACTACCTCTCTACGAGCAGTACTTC. Translation gives CASSRGLPLYEQYF.

The genes are TRBV27 and TRBJ2-1; 8 nucleotides line up with TRBD2. The J segment lost 7 bases and the V segment lost 7 bases, leaving 15 bases of the junction unmatched. The CDR3 sequence is 16 residues long. Germline V gene data show CDR1 as MNHEY and CDR2 as SMNVEV (reference sequence). The CDR3 sequence: CASTETSGSGRNEQFF. In DNA, the CDR3 is TGTGCCAGCACCGAAACAAGCGGGAGCGGAAGGAATGAGCAGTTCTTC.

The rearrangement uses TRBV13 and TRBJ1-1; TRBD1 might be the D (5 bases). This CDR3 has 11 residues. V was pared by 5 bases and J by 5 bases, with 6 bases between. CDR1 and CDR2 from the germline V gene are PRHDT and FYEKMQ (reference sequence). DNA of the CDR3: TGTGCCAGCAGCCAGGGAACTGAAGCTTTCTTT. Its protein product is CASSQGTEAFF. The variable domain in full, with the rest retrieved from reference TRBV13 and TRBJ1-1, is AAGVIQSPRHLIKEKRETATLKCYPIPRHDTVYWYQQGPGQDPQFLISFYEKMQSDKGSIPDRFSAQQFSDYHSELNMSSLELGDSALYFCASSQGTEAFFGQGTRLTVV.

The CDR3 loop reads CASSQGDAIEQYF. The CDR3 DNA reads as TGTGCCAGCAGCCAAGGGGATGCTATCGAGCAGTACTTC. This chain links TRBV4-2 with TRBJ2-7; D not certain. CDR1 and CDR2 from the germline V gene are LGHNA and YNFKEQ. V was cut by 1 base and J by 6 bases, with 10 bases left in between. This CDR3 has 13 residues.

This clone was observed a few times. The chain couples TRBV5-1 to TRBJ1-1; D ambiguous. V lost 0 bases and J 2 bases, leaving 14 bases between the germline ends. Germline CDR1 SGHRS, CDR2 YFSETQ. The CDR3 is 16 amino acids. CDR3 region: CASSLGITGINTEAFF. DNA of the CDR3: TGCGCCAGCAGCTTGGGAATAACTGGGATCAACACTGAAGCTTTCTTT.

The rearrangement joins TRBV19 to TRBJ1-5, with a possible D match to TRBD1 (6 bases). CDR3 length: 15 amino acids. The V gene's germline CDR1 is LNHDA and CDR2 SQIVND (reference sequence). V shed 6 bases and J shed 2 bases, with 14 bases lying between them. This chain's CDR3 is CASSPTGSGNQPQHF. CDR3 bases: TGTGCCAGTAGCCCTACAGGGAGCGGCAATCAGCCCCAGCATTTT. Filled out from reference TRBV19 and TRBJ1-5, the complete variable domain reads DGGITQSPKYLFRKEGQNVTLSCEQNLNHDAMYWYRQDPGQGLRLIYYSQIVNDFQKGDIAEGYSVSREKKESFPLTVTSAQKNPTAFYLCASSPTGSGNQPQHFGDGTRLSIL.

The rearrangement links TRBV28 to TRBJ1-6, with TRBD1 as a possible D gene (6 bases). Germline V lookup: CDR1 MDHEN, CDR2 SYDVKM. The CDR3 totals 13 residues. The V gene lost 7 bases and the J gene lost 8 bases, with 12 bases spanning the gap. CDR3 in amino acids: CASTGGEHSPLHF. The CDR3 DNA sequence: TGTGCCAGCACCGGGGGCGAACATTCACCCCTCCACTTT.

The V gene is TRBV27, the J gene TRBJ2-3, with D maybe TRBD2 (7 bases). The germline V gene encodes CDR1 MNHEY and CDR2 SMNVEV (reference sequence). The length of the CDR3 is 15 residues. V lost 6 bases and J 0 bases, leaving 13 bases between the germline ends. The DNA for the CDR3 is TGTGCCAGCAGGGGAGGGGGGGCCAGCACAGATACGCAGTATTTT. It encodes CASRGGGASTDTQYF.

V usage is TRBV5-1 and J usage is TRBJ2-7; 8 bases match TRBD1. V gave up 4 bases and J gave up 1 base; unmatched junction bases: 4. The CDR3 is 14 residues long. Germline CDR1 and CDR2: SGHRS and YFSETQ. For the CDR3, the DNA is TGCGCCAGCAGCCAAGGACAGGGTTCCTACGAGCAGTACTTC. As protein: CASSQGQGSYEQYF.

This sequence joins TRBV7-2 and TRBJ1-1; D unresolved. The germline V gene has CDR1 SGHTA and CDR2 FQGNSA. The CDR3 length is 16 residues. Trimming removed 2 bases from V and 0 bases from J, with 13 bases in between. CDR3 DNA sequence: TGTGCCAGCAGCTTACAGGTTTGGGAAATGAACACTGAAGCTTTCTTT. Its protein product is CASSLQVWEMNTEAFF.

This clone was recorded once. The chain recombines TRBV7-3 with TRBJ2-1; tentatively, D is TRBD1 (6 bases). Trimming took 3 bases from V and 0 from J, leaving 12 bases between them. Looked up from germline, CDR1 is SGHTA and CDR2 is FQGTGA. CDR3 size: 16 residues. The CDR3 spells CASSLRQANSYNEQFF. CDR3 DNA sequence: TGTGCCAGCAGCTTGCGACAGGCTAACTCCTACAATGAGCAGTTCTTC.

This clone was seen more than once but under ten times. The chain uses TRBV4-2 and TRBJ2-5; no definite D call. The CDR3 runs 12 residues. Looked up from germline, CDR1 is LGHNA and CDR2 is YNFKEQ. V was clipped by 2 bases and J by 5 bases, with 6 bases between them. CDR3: CASSQSTETQYF. The CDR3 DNA sequence: TGTGCCAGCAGCCAATCCACGGAGACCCAGTACTTC.